The next 5 T cell receptor beta chains were all read from a single sample in a study of blood T cell repertoires in COVID-19. The data were produced by immunoSEQ multiplex PCR, yet TCRdb's version contains in-frame clones alone and is incomplete. The table lists 180,000 or so clones, around 80% of them singletons. Specimen: peripheral blood. The receptors originated from a woman of 80 years or more with active or convalescent COVID-19.

The rearrangement uses TRBV7-2 and TRBJ1-1, with a weak D call TRBD1 (5 bases). The ends were cut back, 2 bases at V and 1 base at J, with 8 bases in the middle. The germline V gene has CDR1 SGHTA and CDR2 FQGNSA. The CDR3 runs to 14 residues. The CDR3 nucleotides are TGTGCCAGCAGCTTACAGGGATCGAACACTGAAGCTTTCTTT. It codes for CASSLQGSNTEAFF.

The V gene is TRBV6-2 or TRBV6-3, the J gene TRBJ1-2; possible D gene TRBD1, 5 bases. V was trimmed by 5 bases and J by 4 bases, leaving 11 bases between them. This CDR3 region has 13 residues. Germline V CDR1 and CDR2: MNHEY, SVGEGT. The CDR3 bases are TGTGCCAGCAGTAACAGGAATACCTATGGCTACACCTTC. As protein: CASSNRNTYGYTF.

This chain links TRBV19 with TRBJ1-2; perhaps TRBD1 as D (5 bases). Trimming removed 4 bases at V and 4 bases at J, with 16 bases between. The germline V gene encodes CDR1 LNHDA and CDR2 SQIVND (reference sequence). This CDR3 has 15 amino acids. The CDR3 loop reads CASSKKMTEVYGYTF. The CDR3 bases are TGTGCCAGTAGTAAAAAGATGACAGAGGTCTATGGCTACACCTTC.

The rearrangement uses TRBV9 and TRBJ1-1, with unresolved D. This CDR3 is built from 18 residues. Germline CDR1 reads SGDLS; CDR2 reads YYNGEE. V lost 6 bases, J lost 0 bases, and 24 bases lay in between. CDR3 sequence reads: CASTAPHTGLRMNTEAFF. For the CDR3, the DNA is TGTGCCAGCACTGCGCCCCACACGGGGTTGAGGATGAACACTGAAGCTTTCTTT. The full variable domain, in which reference TRBV9 and TRBJ1-1 provide the parts outside the CDR3, is DSGVTQTPKHLITATGQRVTLRCSPRSGDLSVYWYQQSLDQGLQFLIQYYNGEERAKGNILERFSAQQFPDLHSELNLSSLELGDSALYFCASTAPHTGLRMNTEAFFGQGTRLTVV.

The rearrangement uses TRBV3-1 (or the pseudogene TRBV3-2) and TRBJ2-3; possibly TRBD2 for D (6 bases). The germline V gene encodes CDR1 LGHDT and CDR2 YNNKEL (reference sequence). V was pared by 1 base and J by 3 bases, with 14 bases between. CDR3 length: 16 residues. DNA of the CDR3: TGTGCCAGCAGCCAAGTTGTGAGGGCGGGGACAGATACGCAGTATTTT. Its protein is CASSQVVRAGTDTQYF.